The entry that follows covers one T cell receptor beta chain sequence. V lost 5 bases and J 0 bases, leaving 13 bases between the germline ends. This CDR3 is 16 amino acids long. Germline CDR1 reads KGHDR; CDR2 reads SFDVKD. The repertoire was sequenced with immunoSEQ multiplex PCR; TCRdb's copy has only in-frame clones and lacks some. The repertoire holds tens of thousands of clones, with around 87% as singletons. The data derive from a study of control samples from healthy donors and cancer patients. The receptor was derived from a man aged 45-65 years in good health. The material sequenced was blood. The gene calls are TRBV24-1 and TRBJ2-1, with unresolved D. CDR3 in DNA: TGTGCCACCAGTGGATCGCTCCTTACCTCCTACAATGAGCAGTTCTTC. This encodes CATSGSLLTSYNEQFF.